Below are 25 T cell receptor beta chains sequenced from a single sample in a study of cytomegalovirus exposure and HLA in healthy donors. The PCR made use of 60 Vbeta and 13 Jbeta primers. Data came from immunoSEQ multiplex PCR; TCRdb stores just in-frame clones and leaves some out. Of approximately 200,000 clones listed, over 70% are singletons. Material: PBMCs. These receptors all come from a woman aged 25 to 39 in good health and CMV-seropositive.

This clone was picked up a small number of times. The chain joins TRBV6-1 to TRBJ2-1; TRBD1 agrees at 9 bases. The germline CDR1 and CDR2 sequences are MNHNS and SASEGT. The CDR3 consists of 15 residues. J lost 4 bases, V lost 6 bases, and 7 bases had no gene match. This CDR3 is CASRVRDREYNEQFF. The DNA of the CDR3 is TGTGCCAGCAGGGTCCGGGACAGGGAATACAATGAGCAGTTCTTC.

On this clone itself: One end of the junction does not line up with germline, which may come from a read error. The J gene is TRBJ2-7, the V gene TRBV27, with 13 bases identical to TRBD2. The CDR3 is 14 amino acids. CDR1 is MNHEY and CDR2 is SMNVEV in the germline V gene (reference sequence). This CDR3 is CASSLPETSGRPLF. CDR3 bases: TGTGCCAGCAGTCTCCCGGAGACTAGCGGGAGGCCCCTTTTC.

This rearrangement joins TRBV29-1 to TRBJ2-7; a weak D match, TRBD1 (5 bases). The germline V and J ends were trimmed by 4 bases and 6 bases, with 19 bases remaining between them. This CDR3 is 14 amino acids long. From germline, CDR1 is SQVTM and CDR2 ANQGSEA. CDR3 nucleotides: TGCAGCGTTGTTTCTCCGACAGACCCCTTCGAGCAGTACTTC. This codes for CSVVSPTDPFEQYF.

In its sample, this clone was seen a few times. This chain links TRBV5-4 with TRBJ2-1; TRBD2 matches at 9 bases. From germline, CDR1 is SGHNT and CDR2 YYREEE (reference sequence). The trim removed 3 bases at V and 8 bases at J, leaving 0 bases unmatched. This CDR3 has 12 amino acids. The CDR3 protein is CASSWTSDEQFF. The CDR3 DNA reads as TGTGCCAGCAGCTGGACTAGCGATGAGCAGTTCTTC.

J is TRBJ2-7 and V is TRBV15; possible D gene TRBD2, 6 bases. The germline CDR1 and CDR2 sequences are LNHNV and YYDKDF (reference sequence). This CDR3 is 14 amino acids long. Trimming pared 4 bases from V and 2 bases from J, leaving 12 bases between. The CDR3 region is CATSTPGGTYEQYF. CDR3 nucleotides: TGTGCCACCAGCACTCCTGGGGGGACCTACGAGCAGTACTTC.

V and J are TRBV5-1 and TRBJ1-2, with D hard to call. Trimming pared 4 bases from V and 0 bases from J, leaving 10 bases between. The CDR3 contains 14 residues. Germline V CDR1 and CDR2: SGHRS, YFSETQ. CDR3 residues: CASSPNRANYGYTF. CDR3 DNA sequence: TGCGCCAGCAGCCCCAACAGAGCTAACTATGGCTACACCTTC.

This clone was counted once. V gene TRBV7-9 combines with J gene TRBJ2-3; possible D gene TRBD1, 6 bases. The germline V gene encodes CDR1 SEHNR and CDR2 FQNEAQ (reference sequence). The CDR3 has 15 amino acids. V gave up 7 bases and J gave up 3 bases, with 17 bases separating them. The CDR3 sequence is CASTLGTGKTDTQYF. CDR3 DNA sequence: TGTGCCAGCACCCTGGGAACAGGGAAGACAGATACGCAGTATTTT.

The V call is TRBV2, the J call TRBJ2-7, with 7 bases fitting TRBD2. The V and J ends lost 6 bases and 4 bases, in that order; junction bases with no gene match: 9. The CDR3 covers 14 residues. The germline gives CDR1 SNHLY, CDR2 FYNNEI. The CDR3 loop is CASSESGILYEQYF. The CDR3 coding sequence is TGTGCCAGCAGCGAAAGCGGGATCCTTTACGAGCAGTACTTC.

V is TRBV7-9 and J is TRBJ2-3, with D possibly matching TRBD2 (6 bases). The V gene's germline CDR1 is SEHNR and CDR2 FQNEAQ (reference sequence). CDR3 size: 16 residues. V lost 5 bases and J 0 bases, leaving 15 bases between the germline ends. The CDR3 here is CASSPTTRPSTDTQYF. The CDR3 DNA is TGTGCCAGCAGCCCAACGACTAGACCTAGCACAGATACGCAGTATTTT.

This clone was counted once. CDR3 nucleotide sequence: TGTGCCAGCAGTGCCGGGACTAGCCAACACGAGCAGTACTTC. It translates to CASSAGTSQHEQYF. V is TRBV28 and J is TRBJ2-7; 9 nucleotides align to TRBD2. J gave up 5 bases and V 5 bases, and 7 bases lay outside the gene matches. Germline CDR1 is MDHEN and CDR2 is SYDVKM. The CDR3 loop spans 14 amino acids.

The V and J genes are TRBV2 and TRBJ2-1, with 7 bases aligning to TRBD2. The germline gives CDR1 SNHLY, CDR2 FYNNEI. The J segment lost 4 bases and the V segment lost 8 bases, leaving 5 bases of the junction unmatched. The CDR3 consists of 13 residues. CDR3 sequence reads: CASRDYDYNEQFF. The CDR3 nucleotides are TGTGCCAGCCGGGACTACGATTACAATGAGCAGTTCTTC.

This clone was seen a handful of times. The chain carries TRBV5-5 and TRBJ2-7, with no clear D. Germline values: CDR1 SGHKS, CDR2 YYEKEE (reference sequence). This CDR3 region has 15 residues. V lost 4 bases, J lost 2 bases, and 16 bases lay in between. CDR3 protein: CASSPLPTETYEQYF. The DNA for the CDR3 is TGTGCCAGCAGCCCCTTACCAACAGAGACCTACGAGCAGTACTTC.

V gene TRBV6-5 combines with J gene TRBJ2-3, with 9 bases that match TRBD1. Trimming cost V 8 bases and J 5 bases; bases outside gene matches: 8. Germline V gene lookup returns CDR1 MNHEY and CDR2 SVGAGI. The CDR3 runs 14 residues. The CDR3 sequence is CASCTGQGRDTQYF. In nucleotides, the CDR3 is TGTGCCAGCTGTACGGGACAGGGAAGAGATACGCAGTATTTT.

Note on this clone: One junction end disagrees with the germline gene, perhaps due to a read error. The chain joins TRBV11-2 to TRBJ2-1, with TRBD1 matching over 9 bases. The CDR3 consists of 12 residues. Germline V gene lookup returns CDR1 SGHAT and CDR2 FQNNGV. The CDR3 sequence: CASSRQGDLCVF. Written as DNA, the CDR3 is TGTGCCAGCAGCAGACAGGGGGACCTTTGTGTCTTC. Full variable domain (missing parts from reference TRBV11-2 and TRBJ2-1): EAGVAQSPRYKIIEKRQSVAFWCNPISGHATLYWYQQILGQGPKLLIQFQNNGVVDDSQLPKDRFSAERLKGVDSTLKIQPAKLEDSAVYLCASSRQGDLCVFGPGTRLTVL.

The gene calls are TRBV5-6 and TRBJ2-7; no reliable D call. CDR3 length: 12 residues. Trimming removed 1 base from V and 6 bases from J, with 8 bases in between. In germline, CDR1 is SGHDT, CDR2 YYEEEE. For the CDR3, the DNA is TGTGCCAGCAGCTTGAATATCCGCGAGCAGTACTTC. Translating it yields CASSLNIREQYF. The full variable domain, in which reference TRBV5-6 and TRBJ2-7 provide the parts outside the CDR3, is DAGVTQSPTHLIKTRGQQVTLRCSPKSGHDTVSWYQQALGQGPQFIFQYYEEEERQRGNFPDRFSGHQFPNYSSELNVNALLLGDSALYLCASSLNIREQYFGPGTRLTVT.

The V gene is TRBV19, the J gene TRBJ2-7; no definite D call. V was trimmed by 2 bases and J by 0 bases, leaving 17 bases between them. CDR3 length: 17 residues. CDR1 and CDR2 from the germline V gene are LNHDA and SQIVND (reference sequence). CDR3 in DNA: TGTGCCAGTAGTATATCTCTTGTCCGTTCTTTCTCCTACGAGCAGTACTTC. Amino acids: CASSISLVRSFSYEQYF.

In its sample, this clone was seen a few times. V is TRBV5-1 and J is TRBJ2-7, with D perhaps matching TRBD2 (5 bases). Deletions cut 1 base from V and 5 bases from J, with 19 bases between. Germline CDR1 SGHRS, CDR2 YFSETQ. The CDR3 loop spans 16 amino acids. CDR3 in DNA: TGCGCCAGCAGCTTGAATGGCGGGCGCATTTCCCACGAGCAGTACTTC. It encodes CASSLNGGRISHEQYF.

The chain couples TRBV5-4 to TRBJ2-7; 9 nucleotides line up with TRBD1. The ends lost 5 bases at V and 4 bases at J; junction bases unmatched: 4. Looked up from germline, CDR1 is SGHNT and CDR2 is YYREEE (reference sequence). The CDR3 runs to 13 residues. CDR3 residues: CASRGQGKYEQYF. The CDR3 DNA reads TGTGCCAGCAGGGGACAGGGAAAGTACGAGCAGTACTTC.

This clone is medium-sized. This chain connects TRBV6-1 to TRBJ2-7; the D gene is possibly TRBD1 (5 bases). Germline V gene lookup returns CDR1 MNHNS and CDR2 SASEGT. The CDR3 length is 14 residues. Trimming shortened V by 5 bases and J by 5 bases, and 16 bases separated the two germline ends. In DNA form, the CDR3 reads TGTGCCAGCAGTTCCAGGGAAAGTCGCGACGAGCAGTACTTC. This translates into CASSSRESRDEQYF.

This clone appeared a few times. The chain combines TRBV5-1 with TRBJ2-3; 10 bases map to TRBD2. The CDR3 sequence is 16 residues long. CDR1 and CDR2 (germline): SGHRS, YFSETQ. J lost 5 bases, V lost 5 bases, and 11 bases had no gene match. CDR3 region: CASRPTTSGPGDTQYF. CDR3 sequence (DNA): TGCGCCAGCAGACCCACGACTAGCGGGCCCGGAGATACGCAGTATTTT. Full variable domain (outside the CDR3, taken from reference TRBV5-1 and TRBJ2-3): KAGVTQTPRYLIKTRGQQVTLSCSPISGHRSVSWYQQTPGQGLQFLFEYFSETQRNKGNFPGRFSGRQFSNSRSEMNVSTLELGDSALYLCASRPTTSGPGDTQYFGPGTRLTVL.

CDR3 region: CASSYQDRGEQYF. As DNA, the CDR3 is TGTGCCAGCAGTTACCAAGACAGGGGCGAGCAGTACTTC. The V gene is TRBV6-6, the J gene TRBJ2-7; 8 bases are a match to TRBD1. The germline gives CDR1 MNHNY, CDR2 SVGAGI (reference sequence). V gave up 2 bases and J gave up 6 bases; unmatched junction bases: 3. The CDR3 contains 13 residues.

This clone showed up just a few times. The chain uses TRBV18 and TRBJ2-2; 7 positions match TRBD1. Germline trimming cut 5 bases from V and 2 bases from J; bases unmatched to any gene: 5. Germline V lookup: CDR1 KGHSH, CDR2 LQKENI. The CDR3 covers 15 residues. CDR3 bases: TGTGCCAGCTCATCAGGACAGGATAACACCGGGGAGCTGTTTTTT. Its protein is CASSSGQDNTGELFF. Drawing the rest from reference TRBV18 and TRBJ2-2, the complete variable domain is NAGVMQNPRHLVRRRGQEARLRCSPMKGHSHVYWYRQLPEEGLKFMVYLQKENIIDESGMPKERFSAEFPKEGPSILRIQQVVRGDSAAYFCASSSGQDNTGELFFGEGSRLTVL.

The V gene is TRBV6-5, the J gene TRBJ2-1; TRBD2 might be the D (6 bases). Trimming cost V 7 bases and J 10 bases, with 11 bases left between them. Germline V lookup: CDR1 MNHEY, CDR2 SVGAGI. The CDR3 is made up of 11 amino acids. This chain's CDR3 is CASTDLAEQFF. In DNA, the CDR3 is TGTGCCAGCACTGACCTAGCGGAGCAGTTCTTC.

This rearrangement joins TRBV19 to TRBJ1-5, with TRBD1 identical over 8 bases. CDR3 size: 16 residues. CDR1 LNHDA and CDR2 SQIVND come from the germline V gene (reference sequence). Trimming removed 5 bases from V and 2 bases from J; junction bases left unmatched: 8. Here the CDR3 DNA reads TGTGCCAGTAGTCTTGGACAGGGTCTAGGCAATCAGCCCCAGCATTTT. Translated: CASSLGQGLGNQPQHF.

The rearrangement joins TRBV11-3 to TRBJ2-1; 12 positions match TRBD2. The CDR3 has 16 residues. Germline lookup yields CDR1 SGHNT and CDR2 YENEEA. Losses at the gene ends were 1 base for V and 4 bases for J; bases not matched to a gene: 2. The CDR3 sequence is CASSLALAGGYNEQFF. The CDR3 bases are TGTGCCAGCAGCTTAGCCCTAGCGGGAGGGTACAATGAGCAGTTCTTC.